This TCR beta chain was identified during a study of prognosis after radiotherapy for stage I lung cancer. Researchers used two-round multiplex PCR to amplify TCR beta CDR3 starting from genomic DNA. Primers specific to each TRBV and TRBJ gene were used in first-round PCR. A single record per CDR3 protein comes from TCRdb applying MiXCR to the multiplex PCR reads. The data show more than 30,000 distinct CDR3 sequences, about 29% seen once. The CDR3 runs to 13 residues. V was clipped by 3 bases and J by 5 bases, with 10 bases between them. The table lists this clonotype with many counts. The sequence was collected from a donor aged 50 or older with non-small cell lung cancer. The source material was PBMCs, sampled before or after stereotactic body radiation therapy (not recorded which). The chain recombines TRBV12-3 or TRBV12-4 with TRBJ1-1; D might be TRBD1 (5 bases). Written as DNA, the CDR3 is TGTGCCAGCAGTTTTGGTAAGGGGACTGAAGCTTTCTTT. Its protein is CASSFGKGTEAFF.